This note documents a single T cell receptor (beta chain) sequence. This record comes from a study of blood T cell repertoires in COVID-19. Methods used by the authors: For nucleated cells, counts were estimated from reference gene primer amplification. Assay: immunoSEQ multiplex PCR; the TCRdb copy retains only in-frame clones and omits some. The DNA was the basis for D and trimming; V, J and clone size are from that table. The sample comprises approximately 210,000 clones, approximately 80% of which are singletons, and 3% to 4% rests with the top ten. Recovered participants had two consecutive negative NP/OP PCR tests, healthcare professional clearance, or symptom resolution. This CDR3 region has 16 residues. J gave up 3 bases and V 5 bases, and 7 bases lay outside the gene matches. CDR1 and CDR2 from the germline V gene are SGHAT and FQNNGV.

The sample taken for sequencing was PBMCs or T cells enriched from blood (not recorded which). The sequence was obtained from a woman in her sixties who had recovered from COVID-19. V usage is TRBV11-2 and J usage is TRBJ2-4; 10 bases match TRBD1. Here the CDR3 DNA reads TGTGCCAGCAGCGCGACGGACAGGGGGTTCAAAAACATTCAGTACTTC. Protein product: CASSATDRGFKNIQYF.